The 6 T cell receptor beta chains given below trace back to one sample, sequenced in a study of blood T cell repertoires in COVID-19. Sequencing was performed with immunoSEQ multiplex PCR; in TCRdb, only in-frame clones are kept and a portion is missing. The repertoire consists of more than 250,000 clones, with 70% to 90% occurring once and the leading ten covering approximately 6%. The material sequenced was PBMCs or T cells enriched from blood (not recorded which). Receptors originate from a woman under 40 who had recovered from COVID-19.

The CDR3 here is CASSPGWGGNTEAFF. CDR3 in DNA: TGTGCCAGCAGCCCCGGGTGGGGGGGGAACACTGAAGCTTTCTTT. The rearrangement uses TRBV7-9 and TRBJ1-1; perhaps TRBD1 as D (5 bases). The CDR3 has 15 residues. The V gene's germline CDR1 is SEHNR and CDR2 FQNEAQ (reference sequence). V was shortened by 5 bases and J by 1 base, with 14 bases between the two germline ends.

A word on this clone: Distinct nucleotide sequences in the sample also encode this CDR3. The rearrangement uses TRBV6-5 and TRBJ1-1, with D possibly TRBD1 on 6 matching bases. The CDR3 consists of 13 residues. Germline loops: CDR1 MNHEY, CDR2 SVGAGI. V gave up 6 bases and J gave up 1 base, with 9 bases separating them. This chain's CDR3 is CASRKQGNTEAFF. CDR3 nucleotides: TGTGCCAGCAGAAAACAGGGGAACACTGAAGCTTTCTTT.

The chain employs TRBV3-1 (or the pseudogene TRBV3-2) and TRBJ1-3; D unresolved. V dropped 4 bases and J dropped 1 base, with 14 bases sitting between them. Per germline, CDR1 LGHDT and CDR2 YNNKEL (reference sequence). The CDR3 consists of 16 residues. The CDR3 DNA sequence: TGTGCCAGCAGCCCCCGGGGAGGAATTTCTGGAAACACCATATATTTT. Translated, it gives CASSPRGGISGNTIYF.

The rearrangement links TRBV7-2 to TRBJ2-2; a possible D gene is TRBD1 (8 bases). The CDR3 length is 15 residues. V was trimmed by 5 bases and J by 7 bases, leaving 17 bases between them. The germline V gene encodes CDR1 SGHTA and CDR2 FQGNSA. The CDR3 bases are TGTGCCAGCAGCCACGGACAGGGAGGGTACGGGGAGCTGTTTTTT. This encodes CASSHGQGGYGELFF.

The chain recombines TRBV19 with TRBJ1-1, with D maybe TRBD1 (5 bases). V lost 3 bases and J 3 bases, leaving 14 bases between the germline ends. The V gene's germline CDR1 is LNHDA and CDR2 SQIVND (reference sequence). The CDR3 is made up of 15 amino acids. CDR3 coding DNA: TGTGCCAGTAGTATTCAGGGAATGATGCACACTGAAGCTTTCTTT. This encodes CASSIQGMMHTEAFF.

The chain's CDR3 is CAGDSDRPGYTF. The CDR3 DNA sequence: TGTGCCGGAGACTCAGACAGGCCTGGCTACACCTTC. J is TRBJ1-2 and V is TRBV21-1; whether TRBD1, the table's D call, matches the DNA was not checked. TRBV21-1 is recorded as a pseudogene. This CDR3 is built from 12 residues.